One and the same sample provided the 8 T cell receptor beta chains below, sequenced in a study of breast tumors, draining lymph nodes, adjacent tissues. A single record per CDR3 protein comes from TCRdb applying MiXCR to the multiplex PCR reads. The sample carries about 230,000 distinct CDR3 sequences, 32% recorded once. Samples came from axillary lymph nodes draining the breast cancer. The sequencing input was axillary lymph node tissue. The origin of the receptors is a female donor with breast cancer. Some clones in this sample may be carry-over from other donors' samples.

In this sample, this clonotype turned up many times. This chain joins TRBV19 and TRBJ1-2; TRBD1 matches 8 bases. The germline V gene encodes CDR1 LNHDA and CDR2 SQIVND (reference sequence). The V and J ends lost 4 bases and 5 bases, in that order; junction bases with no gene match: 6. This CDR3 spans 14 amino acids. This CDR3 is CASSKGQGNYGYTF. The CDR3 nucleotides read TGTGCCAGTAGTAAAGGACAGGGTAATTATGGCTACACCTTC. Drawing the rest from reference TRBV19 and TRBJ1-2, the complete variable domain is DGGITQSPKYLFRKEGQNVTLSCEQNLNHDAMYWYRQDPGQGLRLIYYSQIVNDFQKGDIAEGYSVSREKKESFPLTVTSAQKNPTAFYLCASSKGQGNYGYTFGSGTRLTVV.

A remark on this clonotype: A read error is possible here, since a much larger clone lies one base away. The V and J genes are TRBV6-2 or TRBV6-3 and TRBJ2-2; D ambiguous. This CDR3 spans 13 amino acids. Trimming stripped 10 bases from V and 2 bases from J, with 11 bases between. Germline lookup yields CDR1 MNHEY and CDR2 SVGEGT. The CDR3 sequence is CATRHINTGELFF. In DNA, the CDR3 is TGTGCCACCAGGCACATCAACACCGGGGAGCTGTTTTTT.

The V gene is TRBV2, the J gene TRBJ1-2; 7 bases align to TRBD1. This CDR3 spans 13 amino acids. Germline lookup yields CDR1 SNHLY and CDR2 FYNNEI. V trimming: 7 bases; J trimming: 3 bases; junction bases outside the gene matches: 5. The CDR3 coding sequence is TGTGCCAGCACAGAGAGGGGGCACTATGGCTACACCTTC. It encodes CASTERGHYGYTF.

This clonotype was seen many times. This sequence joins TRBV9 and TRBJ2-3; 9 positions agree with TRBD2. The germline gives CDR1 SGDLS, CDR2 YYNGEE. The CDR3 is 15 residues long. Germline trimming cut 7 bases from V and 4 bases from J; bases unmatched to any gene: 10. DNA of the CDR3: TGTGCCAGCGCGGGTAGTCTAGCGGGACCAGATACGCAGTATTTT. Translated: CASAGSLAGPDTQYF.

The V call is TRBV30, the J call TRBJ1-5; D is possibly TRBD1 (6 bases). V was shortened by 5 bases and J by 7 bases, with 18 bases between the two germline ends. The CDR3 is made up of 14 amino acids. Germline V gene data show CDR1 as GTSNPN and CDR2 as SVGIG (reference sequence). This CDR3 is CAWGNRGGLQPQHF. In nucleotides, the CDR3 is TGTGCCTGGGGTAACCGGGGGGGGCTCCAGCCCCAGCATTTT.

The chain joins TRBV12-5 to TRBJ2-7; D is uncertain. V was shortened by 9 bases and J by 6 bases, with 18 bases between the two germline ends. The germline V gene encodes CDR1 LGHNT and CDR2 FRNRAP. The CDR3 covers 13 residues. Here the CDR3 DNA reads TGTGCTAGCGGCTTAACAAGGGCTGCCGAGCAGTACTTC. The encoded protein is CASGLTRAAEQYF.

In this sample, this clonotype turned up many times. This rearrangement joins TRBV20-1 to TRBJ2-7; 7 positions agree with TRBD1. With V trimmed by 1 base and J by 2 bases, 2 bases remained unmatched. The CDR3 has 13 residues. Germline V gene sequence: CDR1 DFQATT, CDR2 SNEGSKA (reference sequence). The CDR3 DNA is TGCAGTGCTAGAGGGGACAGAACCTACGAGCAGTACTTC. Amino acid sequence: CSARGDRTYEQYF.

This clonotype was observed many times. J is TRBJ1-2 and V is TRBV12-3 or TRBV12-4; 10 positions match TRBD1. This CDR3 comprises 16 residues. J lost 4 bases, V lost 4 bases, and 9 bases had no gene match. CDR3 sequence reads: CASSYAGTGAVYGYTF. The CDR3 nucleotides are TGTGCCAGCAGTTACGCCGGGACAGGGGCTGTCTATGGCTACACCTTC.